The present entry profiles one T cell receptor beta chain with its context. Its antigen is not identified. The source of the sample is a study of T cell repertoires in cytomegalovirus infection. About the research overall: Based on public TCR beta signatures, there were indications of CMV infection and of a matching HLA type.

Study observations and caveats: There were HLA-C-restricted CMV-specific TCR beta clonotypes dominating the ex vivo response. Identification of carriers of CMV plus the relevant HLA was achieved through cumulative public TCR beta family frequency.

TCRdb redid the calling of the reads with MiXCR, one entry per CDR3 protein. The sample holds tens of thousands of distinct CDR3 sequences, about 48% seen once. Germline trimming cut 5 bases from V and 7 bases from J; bases unmatched to any gene: 9. Germline V gene data show CDR1 as SGHTA and CDR2 as FQGNSA. This CDR3 spans 15 amino acids. The TCR was taken from a human donor in good health (CMV status not recorded). Some clones in this sample may be carry-over from other donors' samples. The chain employs TRBV7-2 and TRBJ2-1, with 9 bases that match TRBD1. The source was CD8+ T cells from cultured PBMCs, collected from culture after CMV antigen stimulation. The CDR3 DNA reads TGTGCCAGCAGCGTGGGACAGGGTGGAGGGAATGAGCAGTTCTTC. The encoded protein is CASSVGQGGGNEQFF.